These 19 T cell receptor beta chains came from one sample sequenced in a study of molecular identifiers for immune sequencing clone quantification. TCRdb recomputed calls from the PCR reads with MiXCR, one row per CDR3 protein. The data contain just under 650,000 distinct CDR3 sequences, roughly 21% of them singletons. Sequencing was done on a sample of naive CD8+ T cells from blood, with Jurkat cell RNA spiked in. Stated subset: FACS-sorted CD8+CD4-CCR7+CD45RA+ naive T cells. The receptors shown here come from a human donor in good health. Some libraries in this study had Jurkat cell RNA spiked in.

This clonotype showed up many times. This sequence joins TRBV27 and TRBJ2-6, with D possibly being TRBD1 (5 bases). The germline V gene has CDR1 MNHEY and CDR2 SMNVEV (reference sequence). The germline V and J ends were trimmed by 1 base and 4 bases, with 11 bases remaining between them. The CDR3 sequence is 16 residues long. The DNA of the CDR3 is TGTGCCAGCAGTTTATTAGGGGTTGACGGGGCCAACGTCCTGACTTTC. Translation gives CASSLLGVDGANVLTF.

This clonotype was seen at least ten times. This chain joins TRBV5-1 and TRBJ2-3; D not resolved. The CDR3 sequence is 13 residues long. CDR1 SGHRS and CDR2 YFSETQ come from the germline V gene. V was clipped by 3 bases and J by 2 bases, with 7 bases between them. The CDR3 sequence: CASSSHLTDTQYF. CDR3 DNA: TGCGCCAGCAGCTCCCACCTCACAGATACGCAGTATTTT.

This chain connects TRBV20-1 to TRBJ2-7; the match to TRBD1 covers 9 bases. J gave up 6 bases and V 3 bases, and 9 bases lay outside the gene matches. This CDR3 is 14 amino acids long. Germline V gene data show CDR1 as DFQATT and CDR2 as SNEGSKA (reference sequence). The CDR3 DNA reads TGCAGTGCTAGGCGGACAGGGGAGGGATTCGAGCAGTACTTC. It is translated as CSARRTGEGFEQYF.

A note on this clonotype: A much larger clone differs by one base, so this may be a read error. Without the conserved terminal phenylalanine or tryptophan, this CDR3 likely stems from a read error. The chain employs TRBV4-1 and TRBJ2-7; 10 bases match TRBD2. Germline assignment: CDR1 MGHRA and CDR2 YSYEKL. The J segment lost 2 bases and the V segment lost 4 bases, leaving 5 bases of the junction unmatched. CDR3 length equals 15 residues. CDR3 sequence (DNA): TGCGCCAGCAGCCCTAGGACTAGCGGCCCCTACGAGCAGTACTCC. It yields the protein CASSPRTSGPYEQYS.

This clonotype was seen only a few times. This chain connects TRBV7-8 to TRBJ2-7; maybe TRBD1 (5 bases). The CDR3 runs to 13 residues. Deletions cut 4 bases from V and 2 bases from J, with 9 bases between. Looked up from germline, CDR1 is SGHVS and CDR2 is FQNEAQ. CDR3 in DNA: TGTGCCAGCAGCTCCAGGGAAGCCTACGAGCAGTACTTC. The encoded protein is CASSSREAYEQYF.

This clonotype has at least ten counts. The chain carries TRBV4-1 and TRBJ1-1; D gene uncertain. The CDR3 totals 13 residues. Trimming shortened V by 1 base and J by 1 base, and 4 bases separated the two germline ends. The germline gives CDR1 MGHRA, CDR2 YSYEKL. In DNA form, the CDR3 reads TGCGCCAGCAGCCAAGCAGGGAACACTGAAGCTTTCTTT. This encodes CASSQAGNTEAFF.

The table lists this clonotype with many counts. The chain links TRBV2 to TRBJ2-3; TRBD2 matches 8 bases. The CDR3 is made up of 16 amino acids. Trimming took 5 bases from V and 4 from J; bases not matched to a gene: 11. Germline V gene sequence: CDR1 SNHLY, CDR2 FYNNEI. This chain's CDR3 is CASSLLRGGTADTQYF. CDR3 nucleotide sequence: TGTGCCAGCAGTCTCCTTCGCGGGGGGACCGCAGATACGCAGTATTTT.

This clonotype was seen more than once but under ten times. J is TRBJ1-5 and V is TRBV19; D is undetermined. The CDR3 consists of 14 residues. Trimming removed 7 bases at V and 0 bases at J, with 10 bases between. CDR1 is LNHDA and CDR2 is SQIVND in the germline V gene (reference sequence). The CDR3 sequence: CASTWPGSNQPQHF. The CDR3 DNA reads as TGTGCCAGTACCTGGCCCGGTAGCAATCAGCCCCAGCATTTT.

The V and J genes are TRBV27 and TRBJ1-2, with 9 bases lining up with TRBD1. This CDR3 contains 13 residues. V lost 7 bases, J lost 8 bases, and 8 bases stayed unmatched. Germline V CDR1 and CDR2: MNHEY, SMNVEV (reference sequence). CDR3 region: CASKGQGLVGYTF. The CDR3 bases are TGTGCCAGCAAGGGACAGGGCTTAGTCGGCTACACCTTC.

Notes on this clonotype: This may stem from a read error, because a much larger clone lies one nucleotide away. V is TRBV28 and J is TRBJ2-7, with 8 bases matching TRBD2. The CDR3 length is 17 residues. Germline-derived CDR1 and CDR2 are MDHEN and SYDVKM. V lost 2 bases to trimming and J lost 2 bases; unmatched junction nucleotides: 11. The CDR3 here is CASSLGNSGIRPYEQYF. The CDR3 region has the DNA TGTGCCAGCAGTTTAGGGAATAGCGGGATTCGGCCCTACGAGCAGTACTTC.

This clonotype has at least ten counts. V and J are TRBV7-3 and TRBJ2-2; TRBD2 matches at 9 bases. Germline trimming cut 5 bases from V and 4 bases from J; bases unmatched to any gene: 11. CDR3 length: 17 amino acids. Germline CDR1 SGHTA, CDR2 FQGTGA. The CDR3 protein is CASSPGTSRSSTGELFF. CDR3 nucleotide sequence: TGTGCCAGCAGCCCCGGGACTAGCAGGTCGTCCACCGGGGAGCTGTTTTTT.

This clonotype was seen ten or more times. The chain has TRBV4-3 and TRBJ1-5; a possible D gene is TRBD1 (6 bases). The germline gives CDR1 LGHNA, CDR2 YSLEER. The CDR3 covers 15 residues. V lost 0 bases, J lost 6 bases, and 12 bases lay in between. This CDR3 reads CASSQDRGGGQPQHF. In DNA form, the CDR3 reads TGCGCCAGCAGCCAAGATCGAGGGGGAGGTCAGCCCCAGCATTTT.

This clonotype has just a few counts. The genes are TRBV15 and TRBJ1-4; 8 bases fit TRBD1. The germline V gene encodes CDR1 LNHNV and CDR2 YYDKDF (reference sequence). V shed 5 bases, J shed 3 bases, and the junction held 14 bases outside the gene matches. The CDR3 length is 18 residues. The CDR3 DNA reads as TGTGCCACCAGCGGGGAGACAGGGGAGGTTCTTGCTAATGAAAAACTGTTTTTT. Encoded protein: CATSGETGEVLANEKLFF.

This clonotype was found many times. The chain links TRBV5-6 to TRBJ2-7; D is ambiguous. There are 14 residues in the CDR3. The germline CDR1 and CDR2 sequences are SGHDT and YYEEEE. V was clipped by 2 bases and J by 0 bases, with 9 bases between them. CDR3 amino acids: CASSFARNSYEQYF. CDR3 coding DNA: TGTGCCAGCAGCTTCGCCAGGAACTCCTACGAGCAGTACTTC.

The table lists this clonotype with many counts. The chain employs TRBV6-5 and TRBJ1-1; D perhaps matches TRBD1 (5 bases). Trimming cost V 6 bases and J 5 bases, with 13 bases left between them. The CDR3 runs 13 residues. Germline lookup yields CDR1 MNHEY and CDR2 SVGAGI. In DNA, the CDR3 is TGTGCCAGCAGGAGGGGATTTGGGACTGAAGCTTTCTTT. This translates into CASRRGFGTEAFF.

This clonotype appeared a few times. This chain connects TRBV7-6 to TRBJ2-2; 8 bases fit TRBD2. The CDR3 has 17 residues. Trimming took 1 base from V and 6 from J; bases not matched to a gene: 10. Germline lookup yields CDR1 SGHVS and CDR2 FNYEAQ. CDR3 residues: CASSLEGTRKGAGELFF. Written as DNA, the CDR3 is TGTGCCAGCAGCTTAGAGGGGACTAGAAAGGGGGCCGGGGAGCTGTTTTTT.

The sample holds a few counts of this clonotype. The chain uses TRBV11-2 and TRBJ2-7, with 10 bases fitting TRBD2. J gave up 6 bases and V 4 bases, and 15 bases lay outside the gene matches. The CDR3 extends over 17 amino acids. Germline values: CDR1 SGHAT, CDR2 FQNNGV. CDR3 protein: CASSSGLALPAAPEQYF. As DNA, the CDR3 is TGTGCCAGCAGCTCGGGACTAGCGCTACCGGCGGCCCCCGAGCAGTACTTC.

V gene TRBV6-1 combines with J gene TRBJ1-6, with D maybe TRBD1 (6 bases). The CDR3 totals 17 residues. The V end was cut by 6 bases, the J end by 0 bases, with 15 bases between. Germline lookup yields CDR1 MNHNS and CDR2 SASEGT. The CDR3 DNA reads as TGTGCCAGCAGCGGGGTCCTACAGGGCTCCTATAATTCACCCCTCCACTTT. Protein product: CASSGVLQGSYNSPLHF.

This clonotype was recorded at least ten times. V is TRBV4-2 and J is TRBJ2-3; tentative D call: TRBD1 (6 bases). V lost 2 bases, J lost 1 base, and 10 bases lay in between. The CDR3 extends over 15 amino acids. The germline CDR1 and CDR2 sequences are LGHNA and YNFKEQ. CDR3 DNA sequence: TGTGCCAGCAGCCAACTTCACAGGGGCACAGATACGCAGTATTTT. Protein product: CASSQLHRGTDTQYF.